The entry below gives a single TCR beta chain sequence along with its context. This record belongs to a study of T cells in tuberculosis. Generated by immunoSEQ multiplex PCR, the TCRdb table keeps only in-frame clones and is missing some. The repertoire holds 30,000 to 40,000 clones, about 89% seen once, with roughly 2% in the top ten. The CDR3 consists of 15 residues. The germline V gene has CDR1 ENHRY and CDR2 SYGVKD. The V gene lost 11 bases and the J gene lost 1 base, with 19 bases spanning the gap. The TCR originated in a donor aged 10-30 years with latent tuberculosis or without tuberculosis infection. Input material: PBMCs. The J gene is TRBJ2-3, the V gene TRBV10-3; D possibly corresponds to TRBD2 (5 bases). The CDR3 protein is CASKSQVGGTDTQYF. The CDR3, as DNA: TGTGCCTCAAAGTCCCAGGTGGGAGGCACAGATACGCAGTATTTT.